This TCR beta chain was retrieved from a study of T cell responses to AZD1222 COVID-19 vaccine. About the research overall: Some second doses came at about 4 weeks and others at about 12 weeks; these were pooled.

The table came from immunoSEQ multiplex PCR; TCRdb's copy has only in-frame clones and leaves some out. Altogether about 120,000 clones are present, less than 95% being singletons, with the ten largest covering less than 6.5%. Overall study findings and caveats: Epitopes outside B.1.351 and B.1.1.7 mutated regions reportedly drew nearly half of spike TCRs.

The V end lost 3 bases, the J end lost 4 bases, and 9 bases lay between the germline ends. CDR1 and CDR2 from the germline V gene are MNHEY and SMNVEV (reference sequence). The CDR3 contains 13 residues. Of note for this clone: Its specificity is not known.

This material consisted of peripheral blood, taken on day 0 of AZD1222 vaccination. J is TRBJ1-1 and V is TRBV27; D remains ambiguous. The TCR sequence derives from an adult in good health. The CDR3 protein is CASSLLGSTEAFF. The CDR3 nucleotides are TGTGCCAGCAGTTTGTTGGGTAGCACTGAAGCTTTCTTT.